The source of this T cell receptor beta chain is a study of CD8 T cells in Susac syndrome. Study results and limitations: That the number of individuals in its TCR sequencing and HLA analysis was relatively small was acknowledged by the study.

Sequencing of TCR beta, carried out with a high-throughput approach, was applied to CD8+ and CD4+ T cells from the blood. Negative isolation was used for CD8+ and CD4+ T cells, and FACS enrichment was applied to TEMRA cells. Of note for this clonotype: What it recognizes is unknown.

CDR3 length equals 14 residues. The V and J ends lost 3 bases and 2 bases respectively, with 10 bases between them. In germline, CDR1 is LNHNV, CDR2 YYDKDF (reference sequence). An amount of RNA that ranged from 0.5 to 1 ug was reverse transcribed with random hexamers. The immunoSEQ assay covered 54 Vbeta and 13 Jbeta segments for CDR3. TCRdb fed the immunoSEQ multiplex PCR reads into MiXCR, producing one record per CDR3 protein. The sample has roughly 140,000 distinct CDR3 sequences; approximately 96% are singletons. This sequence originates from a human donor with multiple sclerosis. Sequencing used CD8+ T cells from PBMCs. The chain couples TRBV15 to TRBJ1-1; D call uncertain. The CDR3: CATSSHFSNTEAFF. CDR3 coding DNA: TGTGCCACCAGCAGTCATTTTAGTAACACTGAAGCTTTCTTT.